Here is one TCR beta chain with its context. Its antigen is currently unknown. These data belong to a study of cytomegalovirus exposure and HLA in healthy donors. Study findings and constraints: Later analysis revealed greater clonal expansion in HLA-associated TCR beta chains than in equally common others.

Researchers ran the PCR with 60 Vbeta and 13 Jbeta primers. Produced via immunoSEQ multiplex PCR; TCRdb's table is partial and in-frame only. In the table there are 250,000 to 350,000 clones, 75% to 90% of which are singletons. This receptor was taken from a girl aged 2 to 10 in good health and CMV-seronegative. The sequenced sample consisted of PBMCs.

The CDR3 is CASNTGQGREKLFF. The CDR3 DNA is TGTGCCAGCAACACGGGACAGGGTAGGGAAAAACTGTTTTTT. The rearrangement links TRBV9 to TRBJ1-4; TRBD1 aligns across 9 bases. The germline V gene encodes CDR1 SGDLS and CDR2 YYNGEE. This CDR3 region has 14 residues. J gave up 8 bases and V 6 bases, and 8 bases lay outside the gene matches.